One sample yielded the 2 T cell receptor beta chains listed below, sequenced in a study of memory CD4+ T cells and cytomegalovirus serostatus. Single viable CD3+CD4+CD8-CD45RO+ cells were sorted as the memory CD4+ T cells. Assay used: immunoSEQ multiplex PCR; TCRdb lists only in-frame clones, some missing. The data hold tens of thousands of clones, with 76% observed a single time. The sample was memory CD4+ T cells from blood. The receptors here all came from an adult in good health and CMV-seronegative.

The gene calls are TRBV11-2 and TRBJ2-7; D ambiguous. The CDR3 length is 14 residues. Trimming shortened V by 5 bases and J by 5 bases, and 16 bases separated the two germline ends. Germline V lookup: CDR1 SGHAT, CDR2 FQNNGV. The CDR3 bases are TGTGCCAGCAGCCAGGAACCCTCTGTCGACGAGCAGTACTTC. This translates into CASSQEPSVDEQYF.

This chain's CDR3 is CASSPGQLLSNYGYTF. The CDR3 nucleotides read TGTGCCAGCAGCCCAGGACAGCTACTATCTAACTATGGCTACACCTTC. The V gene is TRBV5-4, the J gene TRBJ1-2; D is perhaps TRBD1 (6 bases). The germline gives CDR1 SGHNT, CDR2 YYREEE (reference sequence). There are 16 residues in the CDR3. V lost 4 bases, J lost 0 bases, and 16 bases lay in between.